A single T cell receptor (beta chain) is shown here with its context. The germline V and J ends were trimmed by 8 bases and 5 bases, with 16 bases remaining between them. The CDR3 has 13 residues. Per the germline V gene, CDR1 is SGHTA and CDR2 is FQGNSA. Subsets obtained from CD4+ cells comprised CD45RA+ naive and CD45RA-negative memory cells. This sample was included in a study of shared clonotypes between healthy human individuals. Using immunoSEQ multiplex PCR, the repertoire was profiled, and TCRdb retains in-frame clones only, with some absent. Here the sample spans approximately 2,300,000 clones, around 92% being singletons.

V is TRBV7-2 and J is TRBJ2-7, with D perhaps TRBD2 (6 bases). The sequence was obtained from a young man in good health. Some clones in this sample may be carry-over from other donors' samples. The sequenced sample was naive CD4+ T cells from PBMCs. Noted subset: CD45RA+ positively selected. As DNA, the CDR3 is TGTGCCAGCGCCGGGACTCCGATCCACGAGCAGTACTTC. This encodes CASAGTPIHEQYF.